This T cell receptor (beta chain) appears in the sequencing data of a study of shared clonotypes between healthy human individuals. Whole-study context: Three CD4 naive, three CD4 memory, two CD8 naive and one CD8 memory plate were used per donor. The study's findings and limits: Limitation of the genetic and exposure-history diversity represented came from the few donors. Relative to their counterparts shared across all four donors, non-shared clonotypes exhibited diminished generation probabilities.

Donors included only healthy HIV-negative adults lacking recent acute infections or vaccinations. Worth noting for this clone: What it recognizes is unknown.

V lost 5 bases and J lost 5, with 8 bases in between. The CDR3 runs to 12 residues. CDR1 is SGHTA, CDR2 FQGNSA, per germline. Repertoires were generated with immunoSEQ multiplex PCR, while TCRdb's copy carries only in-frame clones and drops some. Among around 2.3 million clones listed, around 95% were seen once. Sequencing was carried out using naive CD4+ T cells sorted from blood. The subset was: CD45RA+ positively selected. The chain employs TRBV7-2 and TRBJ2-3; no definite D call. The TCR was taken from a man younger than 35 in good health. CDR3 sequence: CASSHYLDTQYF. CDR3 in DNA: TGTGCCAGCAGCCATTACTTAGATACGCAGTATTTT.